This T cell receptor (beta chain) was profiled in a study of CD8+ T cells in alopecia areata. In each case, RNA was isolated and then reverse transcribed into cDNA as the sequencing template. The data were produced by immunoSEQ multiplex PCR, yet TCRdb's version contains in-frame clones alone and is incomplete. The sample has around 160,000 clones, more than 45% seen once. The CDR3 is 15 amino acids. Germline V gives CDR1 MDHEN, CDR2 SYDVKM. V gave up 6 bases and J gave up 6 bases; unmatched junction bases: 11. Peripheral blood samples and lesional scalp punch biopsies were obtained from alopecia areata patients.

The receptor's source is a human donor with alopecia areata. The chain links TRBV28 to TRBJ2-7; TRBD2 matches 10 bases. Input material: CD4+ T cells sorted from blood. The DNA for the CDR3 is TGTGCCAGCAGCCCGTGGAGCGGGAGGGAGGGCGAGCAGTACTTC. Amino acid sequence: CASSPWSGREGEQYF.